Sequencing of this TCR beta chain was carried out in a study of shared T cell receptors in the human thymus. V lost 7 bases and J lost 6, with 12 bases in between. This CDR3 region has 13 residues. Germline V gives CDR1 MRHNA, CDR2 SNTAGT. In the case of this clone: Other nucleotide sequences from this sample produce the same CDR3.

The assay was immunoSEQ multiplex PCR, and TCRdb's table has in-frame clones only and misses some. Among about 380,000 clones, over 90% were seen once, and the ten largest hold approximately 0.018%. The chain employs TRBV6-4 and TRBJ2-2; D is unclear. Sequencing was carried out using thymocytes. The sequence came from a human donor. The CDR3 loop is CASIGWFAGELFF. DNA of the CDR3: TGTGCCAGCATAGGGTGGTTTGCCGGGGAGCTGTTTTTT.